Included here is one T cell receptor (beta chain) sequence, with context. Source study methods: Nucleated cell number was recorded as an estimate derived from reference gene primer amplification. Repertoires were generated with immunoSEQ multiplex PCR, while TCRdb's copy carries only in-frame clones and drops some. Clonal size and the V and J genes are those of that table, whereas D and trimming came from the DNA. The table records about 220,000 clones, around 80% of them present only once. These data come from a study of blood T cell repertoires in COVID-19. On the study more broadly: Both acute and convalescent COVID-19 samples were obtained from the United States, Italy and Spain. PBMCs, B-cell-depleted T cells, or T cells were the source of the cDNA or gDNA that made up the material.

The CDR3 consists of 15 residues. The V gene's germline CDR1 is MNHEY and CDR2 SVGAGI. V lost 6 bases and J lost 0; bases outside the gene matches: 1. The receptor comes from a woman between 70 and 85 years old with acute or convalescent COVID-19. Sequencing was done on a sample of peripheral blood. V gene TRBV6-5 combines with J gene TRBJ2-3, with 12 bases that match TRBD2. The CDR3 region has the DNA TGTGCCAGCAGCACTAGCGGGGGGAGCACAGATACGCAGTATTTT. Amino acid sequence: CASSTSGGSTDTQYF.